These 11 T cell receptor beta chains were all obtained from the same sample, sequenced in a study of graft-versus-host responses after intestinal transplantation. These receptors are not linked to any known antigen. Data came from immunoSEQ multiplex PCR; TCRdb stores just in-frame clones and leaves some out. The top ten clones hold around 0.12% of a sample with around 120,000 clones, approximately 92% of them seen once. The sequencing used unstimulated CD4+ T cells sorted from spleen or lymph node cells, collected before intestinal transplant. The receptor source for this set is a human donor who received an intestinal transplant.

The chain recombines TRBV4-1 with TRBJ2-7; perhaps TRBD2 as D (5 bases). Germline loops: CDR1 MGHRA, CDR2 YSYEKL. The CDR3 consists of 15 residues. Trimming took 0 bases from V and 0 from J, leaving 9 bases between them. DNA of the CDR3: TGCGCCAGCAGCCAAGAAGCGGTCAGCTCCTACGAGCAGTACTTC. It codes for CASSQEAVSSYEQYF.

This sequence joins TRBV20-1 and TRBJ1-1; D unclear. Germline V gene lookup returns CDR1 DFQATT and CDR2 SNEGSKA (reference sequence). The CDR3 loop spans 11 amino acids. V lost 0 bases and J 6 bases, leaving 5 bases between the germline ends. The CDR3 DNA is TGCAGTGCTAGAGATCGCGCTGAAGCTTTCTTT. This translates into CSARDRAEAFF.

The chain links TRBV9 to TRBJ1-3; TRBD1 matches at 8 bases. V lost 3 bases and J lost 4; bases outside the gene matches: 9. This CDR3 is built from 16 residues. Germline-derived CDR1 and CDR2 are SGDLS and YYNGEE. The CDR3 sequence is CASSAPPGGRGNTIYF. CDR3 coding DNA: TGTGCCAGCAGCGCGCCCCCAGGGGGCAGAGGAAACACCATATATTTT.

This chain's CDR3 is CASSELLAGAHNEQFF. The CDR3, as DNA: TGCGCCAGCAGCGAGCTACTAGCGGGCGCACACAATGAGCAGTTCTTC. The gene calls are TRBV5-1 and TRBJ2-1, with 9 bases that match TRBD2. The V gene end was trimmed by 4 bases and the J gene end by 5 bases; junction bases not matched to a gene: 10. CDR3 length: 16 amino acids. Germline CDR1 and CDR2: SGHRS and YFSETQ.

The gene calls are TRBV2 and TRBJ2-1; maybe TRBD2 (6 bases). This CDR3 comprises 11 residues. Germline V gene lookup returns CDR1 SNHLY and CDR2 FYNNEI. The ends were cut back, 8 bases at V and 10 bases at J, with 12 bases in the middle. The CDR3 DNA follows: TGTGCCAGCGGGCGGGATAGAGAGCAGTTCTTC. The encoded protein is CASGRDREQFF.

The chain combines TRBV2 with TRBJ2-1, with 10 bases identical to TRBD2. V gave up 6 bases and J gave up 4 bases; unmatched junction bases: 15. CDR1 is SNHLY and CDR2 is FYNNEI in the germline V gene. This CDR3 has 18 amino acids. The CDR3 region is CASREQGRTSGEYNEQFF. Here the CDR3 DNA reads TGTGCCAGCAGAGAACAGGGAAGAACTAGCGGGGAATACAATGAGCAGTTCTTC.

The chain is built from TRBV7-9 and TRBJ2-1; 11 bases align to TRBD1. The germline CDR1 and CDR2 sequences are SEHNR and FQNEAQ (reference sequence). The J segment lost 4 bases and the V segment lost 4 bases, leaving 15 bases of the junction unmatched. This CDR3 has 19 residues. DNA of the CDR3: TGTGCCAGCAGCTACGGACAGGGGGCGCAAAGCGGGCTATACAATGAGCAGTTCTTC. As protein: CASSYGQGAQSGLYNEQFF.

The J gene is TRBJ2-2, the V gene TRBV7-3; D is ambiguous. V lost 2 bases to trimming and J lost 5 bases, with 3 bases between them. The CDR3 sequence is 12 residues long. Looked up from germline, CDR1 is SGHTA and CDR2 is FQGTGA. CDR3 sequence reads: CASSLATGELFF. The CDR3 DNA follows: TGTGCCAGCAGCTTAGCTACCGGGGAGCTGTTTTTT.

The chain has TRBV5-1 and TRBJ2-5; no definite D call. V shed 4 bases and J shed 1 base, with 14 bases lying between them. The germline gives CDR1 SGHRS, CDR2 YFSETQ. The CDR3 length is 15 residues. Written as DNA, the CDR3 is TGCGCCAGCAGCCGATCACACAAGGGCCAAGAGACCCAGTACTTC. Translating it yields CASSRSHKGQETQYF.

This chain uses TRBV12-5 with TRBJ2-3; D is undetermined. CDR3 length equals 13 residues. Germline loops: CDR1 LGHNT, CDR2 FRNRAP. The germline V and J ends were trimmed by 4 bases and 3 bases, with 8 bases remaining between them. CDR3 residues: CASGSAGTDTQYF. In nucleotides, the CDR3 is TGTGCTAGTGGTTCCGCCGGGACAGATACGCAGTATTTT.

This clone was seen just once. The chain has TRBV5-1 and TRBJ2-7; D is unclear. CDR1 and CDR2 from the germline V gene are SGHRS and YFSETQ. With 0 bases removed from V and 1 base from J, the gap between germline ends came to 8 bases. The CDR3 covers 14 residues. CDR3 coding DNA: TGCGCCAGCAGCTTGGATAGGAAATCCTACGAGCAGTACTTC. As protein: CASSLDRKSYEQYF. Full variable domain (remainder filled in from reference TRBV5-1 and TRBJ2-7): KAGVTQTPRYLIKTRGQQVTLSCSPISGHRSVSWYQQTPGQGLQFLFEYFSETQRNKGNFPGRFSGRQFSNSRSEMNVSTLELGDSALYLCASSLDRKSYEQYFGPGTRLTVT.